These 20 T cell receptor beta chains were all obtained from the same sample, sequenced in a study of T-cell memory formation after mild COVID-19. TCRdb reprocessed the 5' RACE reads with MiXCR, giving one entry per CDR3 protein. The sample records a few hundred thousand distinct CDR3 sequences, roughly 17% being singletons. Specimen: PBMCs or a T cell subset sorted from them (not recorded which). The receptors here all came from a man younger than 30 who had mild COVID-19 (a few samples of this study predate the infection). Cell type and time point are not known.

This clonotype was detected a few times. This CDR3 reads CASSARRTDYYGYTF. The CDR3, as DNA: TGTGCCAGCAGCGCAAGGAGGACAGATTACTATGGCTACACCTTC. This chain joins TRBV7-2 and TRBJ1-2, with D possibly being TRBD1 (6 bases). Germline values: CDR1 SGHTA, CDR2 FQGNSA. V shed 5 bases and J shed 3 bases, with 16 bases lying between them. This CDR3 has 15 residues.

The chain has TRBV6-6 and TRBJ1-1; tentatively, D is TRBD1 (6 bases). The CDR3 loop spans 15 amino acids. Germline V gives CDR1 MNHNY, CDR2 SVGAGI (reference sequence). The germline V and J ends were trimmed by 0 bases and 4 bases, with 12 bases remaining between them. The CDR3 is CASSYSTETGTEAFF. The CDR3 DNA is TGTGCCAGCAGTTACTCGACGGAGACAGGCACTGAAGCTTTCTTT.

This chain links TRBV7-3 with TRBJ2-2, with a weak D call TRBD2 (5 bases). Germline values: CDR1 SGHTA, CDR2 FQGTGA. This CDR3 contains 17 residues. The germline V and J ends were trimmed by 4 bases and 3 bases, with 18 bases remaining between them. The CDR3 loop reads CASSSHTTGRHTGELFF. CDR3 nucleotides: TGTGCCAGCAGCTCGCACACCACGGGGAGACACACCGGGGAGCTGTTTTTT.

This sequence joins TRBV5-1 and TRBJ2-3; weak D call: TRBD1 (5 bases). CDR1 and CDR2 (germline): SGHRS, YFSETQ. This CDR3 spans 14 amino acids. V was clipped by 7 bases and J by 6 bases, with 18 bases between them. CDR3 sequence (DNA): TGCGCCAGCTCTCTTGGACACTCAGTTGATACGCAGTATTTT. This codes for CASSLGHSVDTQYF.

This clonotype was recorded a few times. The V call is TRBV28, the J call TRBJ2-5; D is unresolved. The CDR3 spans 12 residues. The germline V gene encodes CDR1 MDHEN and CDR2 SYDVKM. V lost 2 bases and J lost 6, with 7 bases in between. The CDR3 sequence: CASSLVRKTQYF. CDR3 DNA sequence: TGTGCCAGCAGTTTAGTACGAAAGACCCAGTACTTC.

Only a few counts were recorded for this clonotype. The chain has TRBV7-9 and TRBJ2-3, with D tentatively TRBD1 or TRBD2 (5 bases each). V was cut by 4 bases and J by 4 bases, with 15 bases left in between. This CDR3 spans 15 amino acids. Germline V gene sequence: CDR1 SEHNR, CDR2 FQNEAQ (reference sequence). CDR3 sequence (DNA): TGTGCCAGCAGCTCGGGACCCGGGGCTGCAGATACGCAGTATTTT. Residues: CASSSGPGAADTQYF.

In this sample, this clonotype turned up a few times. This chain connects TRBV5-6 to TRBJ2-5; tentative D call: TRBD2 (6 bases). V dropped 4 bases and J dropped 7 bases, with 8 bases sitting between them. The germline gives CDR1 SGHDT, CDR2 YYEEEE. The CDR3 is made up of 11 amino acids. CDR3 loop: CASSGGGTQYF. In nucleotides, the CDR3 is TGTGCCAGCAGCGGGGGAGGGACCCAGTACTTC.

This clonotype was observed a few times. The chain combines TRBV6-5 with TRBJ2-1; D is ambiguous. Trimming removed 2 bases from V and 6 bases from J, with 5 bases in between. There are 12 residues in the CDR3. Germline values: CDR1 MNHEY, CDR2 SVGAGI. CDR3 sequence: CASSYDLNEQFF. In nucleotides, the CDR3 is TGTGCCAGCAGTTACGACCTCAATGAGCAGTTCTTC.

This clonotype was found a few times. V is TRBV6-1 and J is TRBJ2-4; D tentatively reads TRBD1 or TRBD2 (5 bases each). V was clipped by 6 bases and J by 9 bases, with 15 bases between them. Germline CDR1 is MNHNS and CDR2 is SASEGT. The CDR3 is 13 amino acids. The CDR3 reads CASRSGGGAIQYF. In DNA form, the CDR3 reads TGTGCCAGCAGGAGTGGGGGTGGTGCCATTCAGTACTTC.

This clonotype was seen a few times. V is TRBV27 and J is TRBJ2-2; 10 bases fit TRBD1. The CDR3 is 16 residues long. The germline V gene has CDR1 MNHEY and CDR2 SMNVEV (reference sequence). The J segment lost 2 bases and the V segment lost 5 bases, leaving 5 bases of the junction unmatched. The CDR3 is CASSRQGALNTGELFF. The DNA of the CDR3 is TGTGCCAGCAGTCGACAGGGGGCGCTTAACACCGGGGAGCTGTTTTTT.

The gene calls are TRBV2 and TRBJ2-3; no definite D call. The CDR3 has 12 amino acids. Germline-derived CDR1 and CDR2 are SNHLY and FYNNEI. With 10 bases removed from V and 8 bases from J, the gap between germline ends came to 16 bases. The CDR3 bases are TGTGCCACCAGCCCAGGACCGGGTACGCAGTATTTT. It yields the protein CATSPGPGTQYF. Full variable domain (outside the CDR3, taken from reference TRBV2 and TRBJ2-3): EPEVTQTPSHQVTQMGQEVILRCVPISNHLYFYWYRQILGQKVEFLVSFYNNEISEKSEIFDDQFSVERPDGSNFTLKIRSTKLEDSAMYFCATSPGPGTQYFGPGTRLTVL.

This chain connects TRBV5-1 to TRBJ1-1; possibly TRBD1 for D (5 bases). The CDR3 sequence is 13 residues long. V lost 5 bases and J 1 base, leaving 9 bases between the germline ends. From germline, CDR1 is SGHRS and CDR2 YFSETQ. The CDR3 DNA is TGCGCCAGCAGTTCAGGGACGAACACTGAAGCTTTCTTT. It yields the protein CASSSGTNTEAFF.

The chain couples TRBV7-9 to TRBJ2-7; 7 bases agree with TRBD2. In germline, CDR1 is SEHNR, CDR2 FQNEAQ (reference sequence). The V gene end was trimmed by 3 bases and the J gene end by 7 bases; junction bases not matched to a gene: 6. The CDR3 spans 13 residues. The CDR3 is CASSFSPAGEQYV. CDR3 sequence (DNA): TGTGCCAGCAGCTTTTCCCCAGCGGGAGAGCAGTACGTC.

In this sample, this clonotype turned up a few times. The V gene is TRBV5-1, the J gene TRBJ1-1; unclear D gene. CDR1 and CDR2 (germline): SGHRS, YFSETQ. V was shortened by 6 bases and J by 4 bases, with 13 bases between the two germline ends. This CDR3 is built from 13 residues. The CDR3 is CASKYSSITEAFF. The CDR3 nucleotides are TGCGCCAGCAAGTATAGCTCAATCACTGAAGCTTTCTTT.

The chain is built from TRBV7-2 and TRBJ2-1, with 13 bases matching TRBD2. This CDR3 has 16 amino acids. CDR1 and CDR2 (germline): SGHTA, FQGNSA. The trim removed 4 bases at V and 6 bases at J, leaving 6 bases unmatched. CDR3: CASSSWRLAGGNEQFF. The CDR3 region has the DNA TGTGCCAGCAGCTCATGGCGACTAGCGGGGGGCAATGAGCAGTTCTTC.

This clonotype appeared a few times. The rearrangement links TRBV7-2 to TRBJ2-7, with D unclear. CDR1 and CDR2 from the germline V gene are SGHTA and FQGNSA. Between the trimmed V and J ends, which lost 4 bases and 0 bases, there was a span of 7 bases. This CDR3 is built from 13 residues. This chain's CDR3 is CASSSHDSYEQYF. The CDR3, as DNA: TGTGCCAGCAGCTCCCACGACTCCTACGAGCAGTACTTC.

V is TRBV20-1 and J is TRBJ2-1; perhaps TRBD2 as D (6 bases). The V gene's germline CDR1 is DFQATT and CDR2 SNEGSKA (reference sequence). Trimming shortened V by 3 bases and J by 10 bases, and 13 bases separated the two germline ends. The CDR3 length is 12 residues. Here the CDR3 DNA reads TGCAGTGCTAGGGCCAGCGGGCTAGAGCAGTTCTTC. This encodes CSARASGLEQFF.

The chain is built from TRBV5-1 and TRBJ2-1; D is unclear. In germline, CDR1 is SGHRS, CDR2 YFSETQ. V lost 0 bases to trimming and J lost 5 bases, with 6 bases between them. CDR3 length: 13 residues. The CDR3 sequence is CASSLAFNNEQFF. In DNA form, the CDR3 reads TGCGCCAGCAGCTTGGCTTTTAACAATGAGCAGTTCTTC.

CDR3: CSASQGQSGGNQPQHF. DNA of the CDR3: TGCAGTGCTAGCCAAGGACAGAGTGGTGGCAATCAGCCCCAGCATTTT. The rearrangement uses TRBV20-1 and TRBJ1-5, with a weak D call TRBD1 (6 bases). The CDR3 has 16 residues. Germline V CDR1 and CDR2: DFQATT, SNEGSKA (reference sequence). Trimming cost V 3 bases and J 2 bases, with 17 bases left between them.

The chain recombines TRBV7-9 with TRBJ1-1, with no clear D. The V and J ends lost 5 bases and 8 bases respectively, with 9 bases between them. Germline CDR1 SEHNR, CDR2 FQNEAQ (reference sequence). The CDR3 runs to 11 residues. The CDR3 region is CASSRQIEAFF. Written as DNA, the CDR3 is TGTGCCAGCAGCCGGCAAATCGAAGCTTTCTTT.